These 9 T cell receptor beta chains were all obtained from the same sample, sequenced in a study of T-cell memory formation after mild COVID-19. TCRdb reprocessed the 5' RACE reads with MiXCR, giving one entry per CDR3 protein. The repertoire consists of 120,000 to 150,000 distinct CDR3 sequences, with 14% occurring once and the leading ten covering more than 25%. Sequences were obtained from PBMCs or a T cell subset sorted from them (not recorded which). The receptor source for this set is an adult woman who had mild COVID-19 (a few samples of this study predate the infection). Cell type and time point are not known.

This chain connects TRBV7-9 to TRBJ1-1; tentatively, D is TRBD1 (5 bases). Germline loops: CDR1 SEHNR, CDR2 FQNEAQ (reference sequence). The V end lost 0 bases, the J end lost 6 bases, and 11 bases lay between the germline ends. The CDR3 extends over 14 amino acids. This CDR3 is CASSLALQGAEAFF. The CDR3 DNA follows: TGTGCCAGCAGCTTAGCGCTCCAGGGCGCTGAAGCTTTCTTT.

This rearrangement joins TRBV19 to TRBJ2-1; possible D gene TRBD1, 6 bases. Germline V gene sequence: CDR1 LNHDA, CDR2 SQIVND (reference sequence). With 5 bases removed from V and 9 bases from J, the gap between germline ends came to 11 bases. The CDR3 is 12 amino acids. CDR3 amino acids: CASSPSGAEQFF. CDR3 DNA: TGTGCCAGTAGTCCCTCAGGGGCTGAGCAGTTCTTC.

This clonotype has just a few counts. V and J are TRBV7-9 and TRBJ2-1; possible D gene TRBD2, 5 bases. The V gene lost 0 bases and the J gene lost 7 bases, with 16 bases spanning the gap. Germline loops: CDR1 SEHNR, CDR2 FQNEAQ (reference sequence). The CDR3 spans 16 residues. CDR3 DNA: TGTGCCAGCAGCTTAGCGGGTCTCGGGATGGGTAATGAGCAGTTCTTC. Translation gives CASSLAGLGMGNEQFF.

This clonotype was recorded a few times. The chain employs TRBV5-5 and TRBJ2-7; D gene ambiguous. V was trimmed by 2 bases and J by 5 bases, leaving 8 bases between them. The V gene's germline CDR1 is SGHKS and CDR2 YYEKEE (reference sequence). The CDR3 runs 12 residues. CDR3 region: CASSLSPNEQYF. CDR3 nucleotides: TGTGCCAGCAGCTTAAGTCCGAACGAGCAGTACTTC.

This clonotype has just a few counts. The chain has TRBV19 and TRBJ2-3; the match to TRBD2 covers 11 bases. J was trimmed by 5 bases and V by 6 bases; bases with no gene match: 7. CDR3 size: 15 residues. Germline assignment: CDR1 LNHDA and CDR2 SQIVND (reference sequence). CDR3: CASSALAGGGDTQYF. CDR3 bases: TGTGCCAGTAGCGCCCTAGCGGGAGGAGGAGATACGCAGTATTTT.

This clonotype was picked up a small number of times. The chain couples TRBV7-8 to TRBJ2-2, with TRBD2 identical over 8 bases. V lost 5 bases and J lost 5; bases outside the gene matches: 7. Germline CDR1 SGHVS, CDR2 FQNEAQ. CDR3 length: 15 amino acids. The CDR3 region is CASSERETLTGELFF. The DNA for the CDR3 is TGTGCCAGCAGCGAGCGGGAGACACTTACCGGGGAGCTGTTTTTT.

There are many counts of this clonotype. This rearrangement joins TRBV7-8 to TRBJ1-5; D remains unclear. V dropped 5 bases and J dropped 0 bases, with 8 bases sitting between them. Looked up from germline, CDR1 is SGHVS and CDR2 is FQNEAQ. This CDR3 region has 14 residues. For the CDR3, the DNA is TGTGCCAGCAGCCAGAAGTATAGCAATCAGCCCCAGCATTTT. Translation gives CASSQKYSNQPQHF.

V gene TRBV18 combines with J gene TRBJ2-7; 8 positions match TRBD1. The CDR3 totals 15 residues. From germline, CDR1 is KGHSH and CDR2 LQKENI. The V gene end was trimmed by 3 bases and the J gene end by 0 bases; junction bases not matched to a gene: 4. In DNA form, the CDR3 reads TGTGCCAGCTCACCGGGACAGGCGAGCTCCTACGAGCAGTACTTC. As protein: CASSPGQASSYEQYF. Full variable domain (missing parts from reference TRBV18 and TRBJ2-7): NAGVMQNPRHLVRRRGQEARLRCSPMKGHSHVYWYRQLPEEGLKFMVYLQKENIIDESGMPKERFSAEFPKEGPSILRIQQVVRGDSAAYFCASSPGQASSYEQYFGPGTRLTVT.

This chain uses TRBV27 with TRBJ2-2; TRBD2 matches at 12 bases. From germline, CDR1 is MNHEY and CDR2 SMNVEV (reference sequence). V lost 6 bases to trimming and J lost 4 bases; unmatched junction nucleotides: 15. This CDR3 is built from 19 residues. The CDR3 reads CASSPGTSGFIRGTGELFF. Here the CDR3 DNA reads TGTGCCAGCAGCCCCGGGACTAGCGGGTTTATTAGAGGCACCGGGGAGCTGTTTTTT.